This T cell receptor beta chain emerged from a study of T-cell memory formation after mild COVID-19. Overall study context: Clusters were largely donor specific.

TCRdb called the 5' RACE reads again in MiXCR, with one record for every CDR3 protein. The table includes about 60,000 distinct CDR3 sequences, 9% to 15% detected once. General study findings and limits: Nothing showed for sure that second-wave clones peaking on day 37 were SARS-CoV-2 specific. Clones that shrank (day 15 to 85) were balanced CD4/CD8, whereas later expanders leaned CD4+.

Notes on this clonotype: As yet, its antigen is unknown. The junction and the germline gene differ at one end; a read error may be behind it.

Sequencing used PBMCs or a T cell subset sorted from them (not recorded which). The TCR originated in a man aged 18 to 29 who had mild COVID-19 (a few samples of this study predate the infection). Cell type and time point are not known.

CDR3 amino acids: CASSSKPGLAGGTYNEQFF. The CDR3 nucleotides are TGTGCTAGCAGCTCCAAGCCGGGACTAGCGGGGGGAACCTACAATGAGCAGTTCTTC. The chain employs TRBV7-7 and TRBJ2-1; TRBD2 aligns across 15 bases. The CDR3 sequence is 19 residues long. The germline gives CDR1 SSHAT, CDR2 FNYEAQ (reference sequence).